This TCR beta chain was retrieved from a study of blood T cell repertoires in COVID-19 (dated by TCRdb to 2018 to 2020). A note on the overall study: Samples from collaborators originated in the United States, Italy and Spain and spanned both the acute and convalescent phases of COVID-19. The prospective study material was composed of cDNA or gDNA derived from T cells, B-cell-depleted T cells, or PBMCs. Subjects who had been exposed to COVID-19, were actively infected with it, or had recovered from it provided the deeply sampled blood TCRbeta repertoires that made up the dataset. The repertoires were released in a freely available public database meant as a resource for research on the immune response to SARS-CoV-2. Samples came from the ongoing ImmuneRACE study (first 160 participants) plus 1,254 subjects from 6 global collaborators. Nearly every sample came with metadata listing a de-identified subject ID, COVID-19 status, age in years and sex. Where HLA class I and class II types were available, the types were taken from metadata supplied by the sample provider, not from assay-based typing.

CDR1 and CDR2 are read off the germline V gene as SGHDN and FVKESK. Deletion took 3 bases off V and 10 bases off J, with a span of 13 bases between the germline ends. The cysteine opens and the phenylalanine closes a CDR3 of 14 amino acids. Only the CDR3 region is kept as DNA, spanning 42 bases read in frame from base 1. What the work shows at the level of the full study, not this receptor alone: The quantity of clinical and demographic metadata differed by source and by participant and was supplied without curation.

Participants in the prospective study were enrolled through a virtual design, were aged 18 to 89 years, and lived in roughly 24 United States geographic areas. Cohort assignment in the prospective study relied on participant-reported clinical history from a screening survey and a study questionnaire. Each participant in the prospective study had whole blood, serum and a nasopharyngeal or oropharyngeal swab collected by mobile phlebotomists. Additional blood draws and questionnaires over an approximately 2-month period could optionally be provided by prospective study participants. Blood samples from the prospective study were shipped frozen or at room temperature prior to DNA extraction. TCRbeta CDR3 regions were amplified from genomic DNA using the immunoSEQ Assay, a bias-controlled multiplex PCR. In the original analysis: The number of nucleated cells in each sample was estimated from the amplification of reference gene primers within the assay. Sequence reads were collapsed and filtered to measure the absolute abundance of every unique TCRbeta CDR3 rearrangement. For each sample, productive Simpson clonality was calculated as the square root of Simpson's diversity index over productive rearrangements. This immuneACCESS table, as held by TCRdb, lists in-frame sequences with V and J called but not all clones. Of the missing ones, under half trace to an unresolved V gene in checked studies; the others have no known cause. V and J calls and clone size are given by that table; D and trimming were obtained from the DNA. For this sample the table gives approximately 280,000 clones, of which roughly 89% were detected only once. The ten biggest clones cover around 1.7% of the sample.

As concerns this clone: Its antigen specificity is not known. No per-base quality is available; no much larger clone lies one base away.

This TCR was sampled from a woman aged 18-29 years with acute COVID-19. This sequence uses TRBV14 and TRBJ1-6; the D gene identity is not certain. Sequencing input: PBMCs or T cells enriched from blood (not recorded which). The sequence in DNA is TGTGCCAGCAGCCAGAGTGGCGGGTACTCACCCCTCCACTTT. It specifies CASSQSGGYSPLHF.